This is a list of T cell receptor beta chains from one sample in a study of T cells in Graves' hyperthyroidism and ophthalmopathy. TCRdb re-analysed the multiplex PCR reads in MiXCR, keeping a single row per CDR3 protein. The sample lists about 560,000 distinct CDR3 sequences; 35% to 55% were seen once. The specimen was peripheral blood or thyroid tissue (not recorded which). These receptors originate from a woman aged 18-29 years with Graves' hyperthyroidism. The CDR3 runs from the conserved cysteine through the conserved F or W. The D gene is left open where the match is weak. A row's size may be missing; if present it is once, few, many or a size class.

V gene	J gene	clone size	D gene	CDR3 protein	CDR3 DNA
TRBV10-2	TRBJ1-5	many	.	CASRPGPNSNQPQHF	TGCGCCAGCAGGCCTGGACCGAACAGCAATCAGCCCCAGCATTTT
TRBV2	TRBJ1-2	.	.	CASSRTPGRRALITF	TGTGCCAGCAGTCGAACCCCGGGACGACGAGCCCTAATCACCTTC
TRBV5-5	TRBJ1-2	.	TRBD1	CASSPRTGVRYDYTF	TGTGCCAGCAGCCCCCGGACAGGCGTACGCTATGACTACACCTTC
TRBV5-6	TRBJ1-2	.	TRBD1	CASASPGGSGYTF	TGTGCCAGCGCTTCCCCAGGGGGCTCTGGCTACACCTTC
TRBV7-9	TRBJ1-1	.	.	CAWTSGMNTEAFF	TGTGCCTGGACCAGCGGCATGAACACTGAAGCTTTCTTT
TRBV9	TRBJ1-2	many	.	CASSVGRLDRYTF	TGTGCCAGCAGCGTAGGGCGGCTTGATCGCTACACCTTC
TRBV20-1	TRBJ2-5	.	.	CSASQPSRTSEYF	TGCAGTGCTAGCCAACCGTCAAGGACTTCGGAGTACTTC
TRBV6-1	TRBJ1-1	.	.	CASSARPGEAFF	TGTGCCAGCAGTGCCCGGCCAGGTGAAGCTTTCTTT
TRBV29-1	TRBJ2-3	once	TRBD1	CSVPGQEVDTQYF	TGCAGCGTACCGGGACAGGAGGTGGATACGCAGTATTTT
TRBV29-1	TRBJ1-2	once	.	CSVLTPNYGYTF	TGCAGCGTTCTGACACCTAACTATGGCTACACCTTC
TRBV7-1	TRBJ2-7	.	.	CASSSRVSNPYYEQYF	TGTGCCAGCAGCTCCCGAGTTAGCAACCCTTACTACGAGCAGTACTTC
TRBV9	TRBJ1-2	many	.	CASNRITDYGYTF	TGTGCCAGCAATCGGATCACAGACTATGGCTACACCTTC
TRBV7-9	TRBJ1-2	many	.	CASSPLYGYTF	TGTGCCAGCAGTCCCCTGTATGGCTACACCTTC
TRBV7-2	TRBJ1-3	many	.	CASSQGPGNTIYF	TGTGCCAGCAGCCAAGGACCTGGAAACACCATATATTTT
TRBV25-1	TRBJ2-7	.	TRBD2	CASSGWTSGKSSYEQYF	TGTGCCAGCAGCGGGTGGACTAGCGGGAAGAGCTCCTACGAGCAGTACTTC
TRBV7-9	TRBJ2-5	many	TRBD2	CASSLRASGLQETQYF	TGTGCCAGCAGCTTAAGGGCTAGCGGGCTACAAGAGACCCAGTACTTC
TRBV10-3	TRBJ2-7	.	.	CASSLTVGSYEQYF	TGTGCCAGCAGTTTAACCGTGGGATCCTACGAGCAGTACTTC
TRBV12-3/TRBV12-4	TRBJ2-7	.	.	CASSLHGDSYEQYF	TGTGCCAGCAGTTTACACGGGGACTCCTACGAGCAGTACTTC
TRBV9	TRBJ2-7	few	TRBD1	CASSVDGSGGYEQYF	TGTGCCAGCAGCGTAGATGGATCAGGGGGCTACGAGCAGTACTTC
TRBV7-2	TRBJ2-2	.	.	CASSLLGGRDTGELFF	TGTGCCAGCAGCTTACTTGGGGGGAGAGACACCGGGGAGCTGTTTTTT
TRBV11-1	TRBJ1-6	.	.	CASSLARTNPEFNNSPLHF	TGTGCCAGCAGCTTAGCTCGGACAAACCCTGAATTCAATAATTCACCCCTCCACTTT
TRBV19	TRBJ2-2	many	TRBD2	CASMRERVGELFF	TGTGCCAGTATGCGGGAGAGGGTCGGGGAGCTGTTTTTT
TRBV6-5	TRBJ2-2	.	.	CASSRLAPGELFF	TGTGCCAGCAGTCGTCTAGCGCCCGGGGAGCTGTTTTTT
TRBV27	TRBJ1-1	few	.	CASSPTEMNTEAFF	TGTGCCAGCAGCCCGACAGAGATGAACACTGAAGCTTTCTTT
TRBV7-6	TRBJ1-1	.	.	CASSPGTTGYAEAFF	TGTGCCAGCAGCCCCGGGACTACAGGCTATGCTGAAGCTTTCTTT
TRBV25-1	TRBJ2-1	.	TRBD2	CASRPGGLNEQFF	TGTGCCAGCCGTCCGGGGGGTTTGAATGAGCAGTTCTTC
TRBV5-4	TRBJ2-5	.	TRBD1	CASSFRQGGTQYF	TGTGCCAGCAGCTTTCGACAGGGCGGGACCCAGTACTTC
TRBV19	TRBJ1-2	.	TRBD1	CASSADRALSDYTF	TGTGCCAGTAGTGCGGACAGGGCTCTGTCGGACTACACCTTC
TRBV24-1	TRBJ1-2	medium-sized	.	CATSVTGVDYGYTF	TGTGCCACCAGTGTTACCGGGGTTGACTATGGCTACACCTTC
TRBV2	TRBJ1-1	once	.	CALLLTVNTEAFF	TGTGCCCTCCTGCTGACAGTGAACACTGAAGCTTTCTTT
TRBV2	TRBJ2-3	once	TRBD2	CAISGLAGATTQYF	TGTGCCATCAGTGGATTAGCGGGAGCGACTACGCAGTATTTT
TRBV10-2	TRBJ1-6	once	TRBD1	CAPGQGTTSPLHF	TGCGCCCCGGGACAGGGAACAACCTCACCCCTCCACTTT
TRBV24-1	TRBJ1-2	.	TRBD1	CATPPRTGVGTNYGYTF	TGTGCCACCCCTCCTAGGACAGGGGTAGGAACGAACTATGGCTACACCTTC
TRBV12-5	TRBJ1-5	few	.	CASGSDQPQHF	TGTGCTAGTGGTTCTGATCAGCCCCAGCATTTT
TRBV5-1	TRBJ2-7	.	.	CASSLPEGLDEQYF	TGCGCCAGCAGCCTCCCGGAGGGTCTCGACGAGCAGTACTTC
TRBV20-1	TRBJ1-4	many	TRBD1	CSAEGQGGEKLFF	TGCAGTGCGGAGGGACAGGGTGGGGAAAAACTGTTTTTT
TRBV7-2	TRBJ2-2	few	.	CASSSRRTLTGELFF	TGCGCCAGCAGCTCTCGTCGTACCCTAACCGGGGAGCTGTTTTTT
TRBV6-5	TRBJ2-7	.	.	CASTPSLQDEQYF	TGTGCCAGCACCCCCAGCCTTCAAGACGAGCAGTACTTC
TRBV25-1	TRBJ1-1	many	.	CASRMTVNTEAFF	TGTGCCAGCAGAATGACAGTCAACACTGAAGCTTTCTTT
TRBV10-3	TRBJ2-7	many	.	CASGGGEQYF	TGTGCCTCTGGAGGTGGGGAGCAGTACTTC
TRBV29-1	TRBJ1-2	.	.	CSVDKSNYGYTF	TGCAGCGTTGACAAATCCAACTATGGCTACACCTTC
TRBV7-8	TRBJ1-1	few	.	CASSLVLGEEAFF	TGTGCCAGCAGCTTAGTCCTGGGCGAAGAAGCTTTCTTT
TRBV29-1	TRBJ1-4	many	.	CSVGDNYYEKLFF	TGCAGCGTTGGGGACAACTATTACGAAAAACTGTTTTTT
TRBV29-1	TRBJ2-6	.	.	CSVEEKSEGSGANVLTF	TGCAGCGTTGAAGAAAAATCAGAGGGGTCTGGGGCCAACGTCCTGACTTTC
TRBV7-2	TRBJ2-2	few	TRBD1	CASSLGGQGATGELFF	TGTGCCAGCAGCCTGGGGGGACAGGGGGCGACCGGGGAGCTGTTTTTT
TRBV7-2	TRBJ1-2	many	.	CASSSTQALYGYTF	TGTGCCAGCAGTTCGACCCAAGCCCTCTATGGCTACACCTTC
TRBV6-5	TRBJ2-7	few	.	CASSEADRTYEQYF	TGTGCCAGCAGTGAAGCGGACCGGACCTACGAGCAGTACTTC
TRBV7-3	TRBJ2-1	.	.	CASSLMDGGWNEQFF	TGTGCCAGCAGCTTAATGGATGGAGGTTGGAATGAGCAGTTCTTC
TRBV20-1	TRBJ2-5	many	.	CSAPNGGRRETQYF	TGCAGTGCCCCCAATGGGGGACGTCGGGAGACCCAGTACTTC
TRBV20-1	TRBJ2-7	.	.	CSARERGGQYF	TGCAGTGCTAGAGAGAGGGGCGGGCAGTACTTC
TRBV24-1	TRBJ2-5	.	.	CASSLAPGTPDEETQYF	TGTGCCAGCAGTTTAGCGCCTGGGACACCGGACGAAGAGACCCAGTACTTC
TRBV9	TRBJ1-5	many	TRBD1	CASSVGAGGDQPQHF	TGTGCCAGCAGCGTAGGTGCAGGGGGCGATCAGCCCCAGCATTTT
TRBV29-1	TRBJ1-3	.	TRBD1	CSVALGTAGNTIYF	TGCAGCGTTGCCCTCGGGACAGCTGGAAACACCATATATTTT
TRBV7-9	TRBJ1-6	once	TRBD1	CATQAGTGRSPLHF	TGTGCCACCCAAGCCGGGACAGGGAGATCACCCCTCCACTTT
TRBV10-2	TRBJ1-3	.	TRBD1	CASSELRDRVGNTIYF	TGCGCCAGCAGTGAGTTGAGGGACAGGGTTGGAAACACCATATATTTT
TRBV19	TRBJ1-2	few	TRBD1	CASSVGQGRYGYTF	TGTGCCAGTAGTGTTGGACAGGGGCGGTATGGCTACACCTTC
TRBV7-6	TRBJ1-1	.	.	CASSRGDEQAFF	TGTGCCAGCAGCAGGGGGGACGAGCAAGCTTTCTTT